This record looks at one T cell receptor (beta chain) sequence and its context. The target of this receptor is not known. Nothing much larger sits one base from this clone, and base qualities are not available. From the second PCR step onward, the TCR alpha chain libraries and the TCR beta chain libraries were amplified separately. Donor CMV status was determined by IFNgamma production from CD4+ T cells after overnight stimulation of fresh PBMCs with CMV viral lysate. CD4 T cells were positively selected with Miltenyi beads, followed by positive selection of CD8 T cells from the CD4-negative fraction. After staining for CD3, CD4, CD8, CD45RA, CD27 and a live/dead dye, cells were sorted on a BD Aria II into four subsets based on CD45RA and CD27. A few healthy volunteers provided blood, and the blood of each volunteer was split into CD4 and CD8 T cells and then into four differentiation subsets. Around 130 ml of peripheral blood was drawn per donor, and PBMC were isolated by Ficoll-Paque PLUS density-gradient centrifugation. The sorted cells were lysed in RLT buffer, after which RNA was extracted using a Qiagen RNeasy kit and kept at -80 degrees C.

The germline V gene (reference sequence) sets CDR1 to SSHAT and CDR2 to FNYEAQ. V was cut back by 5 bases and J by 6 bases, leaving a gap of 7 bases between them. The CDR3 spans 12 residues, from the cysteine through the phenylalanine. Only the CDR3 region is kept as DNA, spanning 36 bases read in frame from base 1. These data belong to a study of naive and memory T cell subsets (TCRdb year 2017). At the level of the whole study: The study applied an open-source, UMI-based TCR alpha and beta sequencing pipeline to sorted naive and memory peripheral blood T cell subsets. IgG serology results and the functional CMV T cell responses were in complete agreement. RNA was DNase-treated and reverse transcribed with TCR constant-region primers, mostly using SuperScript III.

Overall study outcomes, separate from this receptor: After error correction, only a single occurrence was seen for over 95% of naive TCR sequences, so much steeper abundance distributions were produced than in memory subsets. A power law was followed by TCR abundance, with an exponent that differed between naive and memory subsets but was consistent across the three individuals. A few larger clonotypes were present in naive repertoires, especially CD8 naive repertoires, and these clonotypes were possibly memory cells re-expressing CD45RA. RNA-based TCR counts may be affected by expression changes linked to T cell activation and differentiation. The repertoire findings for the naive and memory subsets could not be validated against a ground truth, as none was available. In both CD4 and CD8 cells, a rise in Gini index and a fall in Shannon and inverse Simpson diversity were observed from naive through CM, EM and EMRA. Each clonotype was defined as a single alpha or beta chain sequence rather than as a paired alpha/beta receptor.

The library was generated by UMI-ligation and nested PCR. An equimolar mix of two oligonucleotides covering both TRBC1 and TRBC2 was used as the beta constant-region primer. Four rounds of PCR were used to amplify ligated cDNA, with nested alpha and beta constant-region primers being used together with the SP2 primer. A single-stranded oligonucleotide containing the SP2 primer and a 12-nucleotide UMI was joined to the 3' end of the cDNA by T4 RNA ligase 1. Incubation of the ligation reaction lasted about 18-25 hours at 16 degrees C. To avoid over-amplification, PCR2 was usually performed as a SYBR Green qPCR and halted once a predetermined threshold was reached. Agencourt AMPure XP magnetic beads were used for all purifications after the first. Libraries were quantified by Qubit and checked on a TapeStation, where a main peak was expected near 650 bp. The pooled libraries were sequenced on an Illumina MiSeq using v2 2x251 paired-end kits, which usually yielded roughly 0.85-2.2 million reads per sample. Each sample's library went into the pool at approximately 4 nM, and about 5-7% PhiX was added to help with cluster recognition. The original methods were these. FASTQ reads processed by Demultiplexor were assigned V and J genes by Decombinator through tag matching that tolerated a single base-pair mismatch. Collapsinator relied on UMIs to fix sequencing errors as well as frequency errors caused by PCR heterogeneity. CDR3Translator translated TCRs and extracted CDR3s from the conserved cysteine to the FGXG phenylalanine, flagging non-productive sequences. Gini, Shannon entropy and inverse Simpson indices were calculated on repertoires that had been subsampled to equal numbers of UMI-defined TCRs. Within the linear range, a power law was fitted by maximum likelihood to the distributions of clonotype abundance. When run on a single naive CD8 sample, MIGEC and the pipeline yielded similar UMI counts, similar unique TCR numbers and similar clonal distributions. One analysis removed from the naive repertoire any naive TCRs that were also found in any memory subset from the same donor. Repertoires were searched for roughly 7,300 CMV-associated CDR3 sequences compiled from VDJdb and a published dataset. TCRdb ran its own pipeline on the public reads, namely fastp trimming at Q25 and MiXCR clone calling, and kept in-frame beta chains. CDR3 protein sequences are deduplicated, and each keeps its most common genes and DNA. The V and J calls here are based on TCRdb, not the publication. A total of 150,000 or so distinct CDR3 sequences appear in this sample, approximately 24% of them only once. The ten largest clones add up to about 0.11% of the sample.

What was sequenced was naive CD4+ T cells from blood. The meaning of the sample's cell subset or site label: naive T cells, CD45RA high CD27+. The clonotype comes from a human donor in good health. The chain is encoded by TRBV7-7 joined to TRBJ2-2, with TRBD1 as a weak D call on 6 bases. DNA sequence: TGTGCCAGCAGCGGACAGTCCGGGGAGCTGTTTTTT. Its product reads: CASSGQSGELFF.